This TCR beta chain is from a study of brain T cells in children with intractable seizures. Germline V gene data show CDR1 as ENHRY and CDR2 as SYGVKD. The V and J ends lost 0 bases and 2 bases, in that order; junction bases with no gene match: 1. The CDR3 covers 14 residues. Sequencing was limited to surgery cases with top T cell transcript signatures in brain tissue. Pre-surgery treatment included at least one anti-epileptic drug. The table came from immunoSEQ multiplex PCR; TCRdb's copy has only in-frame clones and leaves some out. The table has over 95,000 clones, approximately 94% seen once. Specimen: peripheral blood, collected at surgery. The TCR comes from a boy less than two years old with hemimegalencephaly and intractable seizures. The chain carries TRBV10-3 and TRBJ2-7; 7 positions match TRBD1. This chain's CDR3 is CAISESGQAYEQYF. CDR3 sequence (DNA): TGTGCCATCAGTGAGTCTGGACAGGCCTACGAGCAGTACTTC.